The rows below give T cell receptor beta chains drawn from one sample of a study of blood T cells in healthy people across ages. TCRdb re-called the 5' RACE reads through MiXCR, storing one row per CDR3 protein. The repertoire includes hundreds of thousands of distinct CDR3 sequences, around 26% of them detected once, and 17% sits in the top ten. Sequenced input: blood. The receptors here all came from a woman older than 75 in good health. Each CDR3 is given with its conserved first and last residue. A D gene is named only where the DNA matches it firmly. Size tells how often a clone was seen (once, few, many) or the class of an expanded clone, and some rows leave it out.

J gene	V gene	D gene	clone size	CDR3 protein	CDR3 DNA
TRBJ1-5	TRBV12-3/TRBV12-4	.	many	CASSLGLGGSPQHF	TGTGCCAGCAGTTTGGGCTTGGGGGGATCGCCCCAGCATTTT
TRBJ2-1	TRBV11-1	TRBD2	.	CASSTERRDRGLAGGRNEQFF	TGTGCCAGCAGCACGGAACGTAGGGACAGGGGACTAGCGGGAGGGCGCAATGAGCAGTTCTTC
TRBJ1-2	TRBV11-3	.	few	CASSLRVDASCTF	TGTGCCAGCAGCTTGCGTGTGGACGCCTCCTGCACCTTC
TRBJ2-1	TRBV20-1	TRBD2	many	CSASLAGGPDEQFF	TGCAGTGCTAGTCTAGCGGGGGGGCCAGATGAGCAGTTCTTC
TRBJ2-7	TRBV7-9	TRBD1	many	CASSSDRGRYYEQYF	TGTGCCAGCAGCTCGGACAGGGGGAGATACTACGAGCAGTACTTC
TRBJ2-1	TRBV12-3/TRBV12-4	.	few	CASSPGGYGWRGAEGEQFF	TGTGCCAGCAGTCCAGGGGGCTACGGTTGGCGGGGGGCCGAAGGTGAGCAGTTCTTC
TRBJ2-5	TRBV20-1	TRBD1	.	CSAPKTGRETQYF	TGCAGTGCCCCGAAGACAGGGCGCGAGACCCAGTACTTC
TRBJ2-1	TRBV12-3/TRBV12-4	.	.	CASSFSEQFF	TGTGCCAGCAGTTTCTCTGAGCAGTTCTTC
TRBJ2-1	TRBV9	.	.	CASSVGGDLYNEQFF	TGTGCCAGCAGCGTAGGGGGGGATCTTTACAATGAGCAGTTCTTC
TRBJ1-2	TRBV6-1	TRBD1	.	CASTKDRAPGSGYTF	TGTGCCAGCACGAAGGACAGGGCTCCAGGGAGTGGCTACACCTTC